This is a list of T cell receptor beta chains from one sample in a study of beta chain features in type 1 diabetes. The data were produced by immunoSEQ multiplex PCR, yet TCRdb's version contains in-frame clones alone and is incomplete. This sample has a few hundred thousand clones, with about 11% found just once. The sample taken for sequencing was central memory CD4+ T cells from blood. The receptors derive from a man between 18 and 29 years old in good health. The CDR3 runs from the conserved cysteine through the conserved F or W. A D gene is named only where the DNA matches it firmly. Clone sizes are given selectively: once, few, many, or a class where the clone is expanded.

cdr3_nt,cdr3_aa,v_call,j_call,d_call,cdr3_length,clone_size
TGTGCCAGCAGCTTTTCTAGCGGGCAGGGGCAAGAGACCCAGTACTTC,CASSFSSGQGQETQYF,TRBV11-2,TRBJ2-5,TRBD2,16,NA
TGTGCCTGGAGTGTACCGACTAGCTATAGGTCCTACAATGAGCAGTTCTTC,CAWSVPTSYRSYNEQFF,TRBV30,TRBJ2-1,TRBD2,17,NA
TGTGCCAGCTCACAAACCGGGACTAGCGGGAGGGCCTTTTACGAGCAGTACTTC,CASSQTGTSGRAFYEQYF,TRBV18,TRBJ2-7,TRBD2,18,few
TGCGCCAGCAGCATAGCCCCCTACACAGATACGCAGTATTTT,CASSIAPYTDTQYF,TRBV5-1,TRBJ2-3,NA,14,few
TGTGCCAGCAGCTCTAGGACTAGCGGGCTCTACAATGAGCAGTTCTTC,CASSSRTSGLYNEQFF,TRBV7-6,TRBJ2-1,TRBD2,16,few
TGTGCCAGCAGTTTAACAGGGTACCAAGAGACCCAGTACTTC,CASSLTGYQETQYF,TRBV2,TRBJ2-5,NA,14,few
TGTGCCAGCAGCCCAATCAGGGGCCCGGGAGAGACCCAGTACTTC,CASSPIRGPGETQYF,TRBV7-2,TRBJ2-5,NA,15,few
TGCGCCAGCAGCCTAGGGGGTTCCCAAACCATGGGAGAGCAGTTCTTC,CASSLGGSQTMGEQFF,TRBV5-1,TRBJ2-1,NA,16,few
TGTGCCAGCAGTTCCTTTGGACAGTTCCCTTTGGGGGAGCAGTACTTC,CASSSFGQFPLGEQYF,TRBV6-5,TRBJ2-7,NA,16,few
TGTGCCAGCAGCTTAATGCGGGCCTCTACAGATACGCAGTATTTT,CASSLMRASTDTQYF,TRBV7-9,TRBJ2-3,NA,15,NA
TGTGCCAGCAGCTTAGTCTCGGGACAGGGCCCCTATGGCTACACCTTC,CASSLVSGQGPYGYTF,TRBV7-2,TRBJ1-2,TRBD1,16,few
TGTGCCAGTACCCTGGACAGCTCTGGGGCCAACGTCCTGACTTTC,CASTLDSSGANVLTF,TRBV19,TRBJ2-6,NA,15,many
TGCAGCGGCTCTTGGACAGGGGGCGCCGAGCAGTACTTC,CSGSWTGGAEQYF,TRBV29-1,TRBJ2-7,TRBD1,13,NA
TGCGCCAGCAGCTTCTCAATACAGGGGAACTATGGCTACACCTTC,CASSFSIQGNYGYTF,TRBV5-1,TRBJ1-2,TRBD1,15,NA
TGTGCCAGCAGGCCCGGGACAGGGCTAAGGGAGCAGTTCTTC,CASRPGTGLREQFF,TRBV2,TRBJ2-1,TRBD1,14,NA
TGTGCCAGCAGGGCTAGCGGGAGGGGGAATGAGCAGTTCTTC,CASRASGRGNEQFF,TRBV6-6,TRBJ2-1,TRBD2,14,NA
TGTGCCAGCAGCTTCGAACAGGGCTACGAGCAGTACTTC,CASSFEQGYEQYF,TRBV7-2,TRBJ2-7,NA,13,NA
TGTGCCAGCAGCTTCTTAACGGGAGGGAACTACGAGCAGTACTTC,CASSFLTGGNYEQYF,TRBV7-9,TRBJ2-7,TRBD2,15,NA
TGTGCCAGCAGTGAAGCGCTTCAGGCGTCGAGCTCCTACAATGAGCAGTTCTTC,CASSEALQASSSYNEQFF,TRBV2,TRBJ2-1,NA,18,NA
TGCGCCAGCAGCTTGGCGTCAGGTATCAACGAACCGTACTTC,CASSLASGINEPYF,TRBV5-1,TRBJ2-7,NA,14,few
TGTGCCAGCAGCCCCCCCGGAAGCTCCTACGAGCAGTACTTC,CASSPPGSSYEQYF,TRBV6-5,TRBJ2-7,NA,14,NA
TGTGCCAGCAGTGACCGGTACGAGCAGTACTTC,CASSDRYEQYF,TRBV25-1,TRBJ2-7,NA,11,many
TGCAGCGTGAGTCCGGGGCCTCCAACCTACGAGCAGTACTTC,CSVSPGPPTYEQYF,TRBV29-1,TRBJ2-7,NA,14,NA
TGCAGCGTTGATAGGACCCCCGGGGGTGAGCAGTTCTTC,CSVDRTPGGEQFF,TRBV29-1,TRBJ2-1,NA,13,few
TGCGCCAGCAGCCGCACACAGGGCGATACGCAGTATTTT,CASSRTQGDTQYF,TRBV7-2,TRBJ2-3,NA,13,few
TGTGCCAGCAGCATCACTAGCGCCTCAGATACGCAGTATTTT,CASSITSASDTQYF,TRBV7-6,TRBJ2-3,TRBD2,14,few
TGTGCCAGCAGCTTAGTGGCTAGCGGAAGCTCCTACGAGCAGTACTTC,CASSLVASGSSYEQYF,TRBV7-2,TRBJ2-7,TRBD2,16,few
TGTGCCATCATGCGGGAAAACACAGATACGCAGTATTTT,CAIMRENTDTQYF,TRBV6-6,TRBJ2-3,NA,13,few
TGCGCCAGCAGGATATCAAGCGGGATAGATACGCAGTATTTT,CASRISSGIDTQYF,TRBV5-1,TRBJ2-3,TRBD2,14,NA
TGTGCCAGCAGCGTGAACAGCGGGAGGTTTCAGACCCAGTACTTC,CASSVNSGRFQTQYF,TRBV11-2,TRBJ2-5,TRBD2,15,NA
TGTGCCAGCAGCTTAGCCAGGGTAGCTACCACCGGGGAGCTGTTTTTT,CASSLARVATTGELFF,TRBV7-2,TRBJ2-2,NA,16,NA
TGTGCCACCGCGGACGGTGCAACTAATGAAAAACTGTTTTTT,CATADGATNEKLFF,TRBV25-1,TRBJ1-4,NA,14,few
TGTGCCAGCAGCTTCACCCACGAGCAGTACTTC,CASSFTHEQYF,TRBV7-2,TRBJ2-7,NA,11,few
TGTGCCATCAGTGGCCGGGGTTTGAACACTGAAGCTTTCTTT,CAISGRGLNTEAFF,TRBV10-3,TRBJ1-1,NA,14,NA
TGTGCCTGGAGTGGACAGGGAGGGGCTGAAGCTTTCTTT,CAWSGQGGAEAFF,TRBV30,TRBJ1-1,TRBD1,13,few
TGTGCCAGCAGTCAACCGGGACTAGTTGCTGGGGCCAACGTCCTGACTTTC,CASSQPGLVAGANVLTF,TRBV27,TRBJ2-6,TRBD2,17,NA
TGTGCCAGCAGCAGGCGGACTAGCGGGAGGAACAATGAGCAGTTCTTC,CASSRRTSGRNNEQFF,TRBV7-8,TRBJ2-1,TRBD2,16,NA
TGTGCCTGGGGCAGTTACACTGAAGCTTTCTTT,CAWGSYTEAFF,TRBV30,TRBJ1-1,NA,11,few
TGTGCCAGCAGAAACAACAGGGGTTCCCAAGAGACCCAGTACTTC,CASRNNRGSQETQYF,TRBV21-1,TRBJ2-5,NA,15,few
TGCGCCAGCGCGACAGGGACAGGTTCAGAGACCCAGTACTTC,CASATGTGSETQYF,TRBV5-1,TRBJ2-5,TRBD1,14,many
TGTGCCAGCAGCTTGACAGGGAATACAGATACGCAGTATTTT,CASSLTGNTDTQYF,TRBV5-4,TRBJ2-3,NA,14,NA
TGTGCCAGCAGCATATCCCCCAGGGCTGGCTACACCTTC,CASSISPRAGYTF,TRBV11-2,TRBJ1-2,NA,13,few
TGTGCCAGCGCCCTCCGAGGGACCACCGGGGAGCTGTTTTTT,CASALRGTTGELFF,TRBV9,TRBJ2-2,NA,14,few
TGTGCCAGCAGTCCCCCCGGGACCCTCGGGGAGACCCAGTACTTC,CASSPPGTLGETQYF,TRBV28,TRBJ2-5,NA,15,NA
TGTGCCAGCAGCTTTGACGGGACTTTCACAGATACGCAGTATTTT,CASSFDGTFTDTQYF,TRBV7-2,TRBJ2-3,NA,15,few
TGTGCCTGGAGTGGAGCACAGGATGATTCACCCCTCCACTTT,CAWSGAQDDSPLHF,TRBV30,TRBJ1-6,NA,14,few
TGTGCCAGCAGCTTAGGGCTAGCGTCCTACGAGCAGTACTTC,CASSLGLASYEQYF,TRBV7-2,TRBJ2-7,NA,14,NA
TGCGCCAGCAGCTTGGATCCGGGAGGGCCGGGGGAGCAGTTCTTC,CASSLDPGGPGEQFF,TRBV5-1,TRBJ2-1,TRBD2,15,NA
TGTGCCAGCAGTGCCGCCGAGTGGGCCAACGTCCTGACTTTC,CASSAAEWANVLTF,TRBV9,TRBJ2-6,NA,14,NA
TGTGCCAGCAGCGTTTCCGGGAGTCGTTTTGATGAGACCCAGTACTTC,CASSVSGSRFDETQYF,TRBV9,TRBJ2-5,NA,16,NA
TGTGCCTGGAACCGACTAGCGGGAGAGGGGCAGTTCTTC,CAWNRLAGEGQFF,TRBV30,TRBJ2-1,TRBD2,13,few
TGTGCCAGCAGTTACTCGTACAGGCAAGAGACCCAGTACTTC,CASSYSYRQETQYF,TRBV6-5,TRBJ2-5,NA,14,many
TGTGCCAGCTTGGGGGGACAGGACCAAGCTTTCTTT,CASLGGQDQAFF,TRBV7-6,TRBJ1-1,TRBD1,12,NA
TGTGCCAGCAGCACCGGGACTAGGGAAGAGACCCAGTACTTC,CASSTGTREETQYF,TRBV5-4,TRBJ2-5,TRBD2,14,few